This record concerns one T cell receptor beta chain sequence. The antigen is not known. This sample is drawn from a study of T cell responses to AZD1222 COVID-19 vaccine. Study-wide background: Second-dose schedules of about 4 or about 12 weeks were combined.

Germline V lookup: CDR1 SSHAT, CDR2 FNYEAQ (reference sequence). This CDR3 region has 14 residues. Trimming stripped 5 bases from V and 2 bases from J, with 12 bases between. Study outcomes and limitations: Reportedly, close to half of spike-specific TCRs are directed against unmutated variant regions. In a largely white British group with more females than males, clonal diversity was possibly underestimated. Compared with day 0, the breadth and depth of the Spike-specific TCR repertoire rose significantly after two doses of AZD1222.

TCRdb keeps only in-frame clones here, not all; method: immunoSEQ multiplex PCR. The sample includes about 160,000 clones, 90% to 95% of them seen just once. This chain connects TRBV7-7 to TRBJ2-5; D is possibly TRBD1 (5 bases). The clonotype originates from an adult in good health. The material sequenced was peripheral blood, taken on day 0 of AZD1222 vaccination. DNA for the CDR3: TGTGCCAGCAGCCCACGACAGTTACAAGAGACCCAGTACTTC. Amino acid sequence: CASSPRQLQETQYF.